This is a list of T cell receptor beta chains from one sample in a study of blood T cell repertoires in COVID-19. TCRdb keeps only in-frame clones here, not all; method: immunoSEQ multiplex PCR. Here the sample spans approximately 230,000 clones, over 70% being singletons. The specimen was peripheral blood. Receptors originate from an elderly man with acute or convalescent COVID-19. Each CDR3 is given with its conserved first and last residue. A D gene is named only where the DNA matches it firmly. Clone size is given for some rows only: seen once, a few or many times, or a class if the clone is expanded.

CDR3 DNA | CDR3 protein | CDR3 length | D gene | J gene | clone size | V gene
TGTGCCAGCAGTTTACGGGAAAGCTCCTACGAGCAGTACTTC | CASSLRESSYEQYF | 14 | . | TRBJ2-7 | . | TRBV27
TGTGCCAGCAGTCGACTAGCGGGAGGAACGGGCAATGAGCAGTTCTTC | CASSRLAGGTGNEQFF | 16 | TRBD2 | TRBJ2-1 | . | TRBV7-9
TGTGCCACCAGCACCGGAAGCGGAAAAGGGACTAGTAGGACAGATACGCAGTATTTT | CATSTGSGKGTSRTDTQYF | 19 | TRBD2 | TRBJ2-3 | . | TRBV15
TGTGCCAGCAGAGCGGGCGGGCACACCGGGGAGCTGTTTTTT | CASRAGGHTGELFF | 14 | . | TRBJ2-2 | . | TRBV6-5
TGTGCCAGCAGCCAACTGACAGGCGGAACTGAAGCTTTCTTT | CASSQLTGGTEAFF | 14 | . | TRBJ1-1 | . | TRBV3-1/TRBV3-2
TGCGCCAGCAGCGCGGGACTAGCTAATGAGCAGTTCTTC | CASSAGLANEQFF | 13 | TRBD2 | TRBJ2-1 | . | TRBV5-1
TGCGCCAGCAGCCAAGATGGATCAGGGCGCAATCAGCCCCAGCATTTT | CASSQDGSGRNQPQHF | 16 | . | TRBJ1-5 | . | TRBV4-1
TGTGCCAGCAGTCGACCGGGACAGGGGGCAGATACGCAGTATTTT | CASSRPGQGADTQYF | 15 | TRBD1 | TRBJ2-3 | . | TRBV28
TGTGCCAGCAGCGTGGGACAAGGAGAGACCCAGTACTTC | CASSVGQGETQYF | 13 | . | TRBJ2-5 | once | TRBV5-4
TGTGCCTGGAGTGTACCAGGAGGCTATAGATCCGCTTTCTTT | CAWSVPGGYRSAFF | 14 | . | TRBJ1-1 | . | TRBV30
TGTGCCAGCAGCAATTTGCGGGCTCGAACTTCCTACAATGAGCAGTTCTTC | CASSNLRARTSYNEQFF | 17 | . | TRBJ2-1 | . | TRBV21-1
TGTGCCATCAGTGAGAGGCAGGACACCGGGGAGCTGTTTTTT | CAISERQDTGELFF | 14 | . | TRBJ2-2 | . | TRBV10-3
TGTGCCAGCAGCCGCCAGGGGTCCGGTAATGAAAAACTGTTTTTT | CASSRQGSGNEKLFF | 15 | . | TRBJ1-4 | . | TRBV3-1/TRBV3-2
TGTGCCAGCAGCCAAGATGTTCGGACAGGGGGTAACAATGAGCAGTTCTTC | CASSQDVRTGGNNEQFF | 17 | TRBD1 | TRBJ2-1 | . | TRBV3-1/TRBV3-2
TGTGCCAGCAGCCAAAAGAGGGGGGGTGAAAAACTGTTTTTT | CASSQKRGGEKLFF | 14 | . | TRBJ1-4 | . | TRBV14
TGTGCCAGCAGCTTACGAGGGAAGGGCACAGATACGCAGTATTTT | CASSLRGKGTDTQYF | 15 | . | TRBJ2-3 | . | TRBV7-2
TGTGCCAGCAGTGACAACTACGAGCAGTACTTC | CASSDNYEQYF | 11 | . | TRBJ2-7 | once | TRBV6-1
TGTGCCAGCACCCCCCGATCCGGGGGGAGGGAGGAGACCCAGTACTTC | CASTPRSGGREETQYF | 16 | TRBD2 | TRBJ2-5 | once | TRBV7-6
TGCAGCGTGCTTACAGGGGGCGCAGGGTCCTACAATGAGCAGTTCTTC | CSVLTGGAGSYNEQFF | 16 | TRBD1 | TRBJ2-1 | . | TRBV29-1
TGTGCCAGCAGCCCACCTTCGGCTGGACAAATGTATGGCTACACCTTC | CASSPPSAGQMYGYTF | 16 | . | TRBJ1-2 | . | TRBV5-4
TGTGCCAGCAGCACCGGGGGATCACCCTACAATGAGCAGTTCTTC | CASSTGGSPYNEQFF | 15 | . | TRBJ2-1 | . | TRBV7-2
TGTGCCAGCAACGGTGGGGGGTCCGGGACTAGTTCTCTCGAGCAGTACTTC | CASNGGGSGTSSLEQYF | 17 | TRBD2 | TRBJ2-7 | . | TRBV28
TGCGCCAGCAGCTTGGTCCCAGCGGGGATCAACAATGAGCAGTTCTTC | CASSLVPAGINNEQFF | 16 | TRBD2 | TRBJ2-1 | . | TRBV5-1
TGCGCCAGCAGCCTGGGGGGACAGGTGAACTCTAATGAAAAACTGTTTTTT | CASSLGGQVNSNEKLFF | 17 | TRBD1 | TRBJ1-4 | . | TRBV5-1
TGTGCCAGCAGTCGGGGTTATAGCAATCAGCCCCAGCATTTT | CASSRGYSNQPQHF | 14 | . | TRBJ1-5 | few | TRBV6-5
TGTGCCACCAGTGAGTCCGGGATCCTCCTCTCTGAGCAGTTCTTC | CATSESGILLSEQFF | 15 | . | TRBJ2-1 | . | TRBV24-1
TGTGCCAGCAGCGGAACCGGGACTAGCGGGAGGGCCCTCTACGAGCAGTACTTC | CASSGTGTSGRALYEQYF | 18 | TRBD2 | TRBJ2-7 | . | TRBV7-9
TGCGCCAGCAGCTTGGAGACGCGGGGGGGCCGGGGAGAGACCCAGTACTTC | CASSLETRGGRGETQYF | 17 | TRBD2 | TRBJ2-5 | . | TRBV5-1
TGTGCCAGCAGCGTTATAGGGGGCGGTGAGCAGTTCTTC | CASSVIGGGEQFF | 13 | TRBD1 | TRBJ2-1 | . | TRBV7-3
TGTGCCAGCTCACCAAACAGGGCTAGGTTCACTGAAGCTTTCTTT | CASSPNRARFTEAFF | 15 | . | TRBJ1-1 | . | TRBV18
TGTGCCAGCAGTTTTAGCGGGGTTTTGACCGGGGAGCTGTTTTTT | CASSFSGVLTGELFF | 15 | TRBD2 | TRBJ2-2 | . | TRBV6-5
TGTGCCAGTCAGACTAGCGGGGGCACAGATACGCAGTATTTT | CASQTSGGTDTQYF | 14 | TRBD2 | TRBJ2-3 | . | TRBV2
TGTGCCTGGAGTGCCCCCCGAGGACAGAAGAACTTTAACTATGGCTACACCTTC | CAWSAPRGQKNFNYGYTF | 18 | . | TRBJ1-2 | . | TRBV30
TGTGCCAGCAGTTTCACAGGGACGCCAGAGCAGTTCTTC | CASSFTGTPEQFF | 13 | . | TRBJ2-1 | . | TRBV5-4
TGCAGCGTTCTACTAGCGGGAGCTGCAGATACGCAGTATTTT | CSVLLAGAADTQYF | 14 | TRBD2 | TRBJ2-3 | many | TRBV29-1
TGTGCCAGCAGTGACAGGCCCTACGAGCAGTACTTC | CASSDRPYEQYF | 12 | . | TRBJ2-7 | . | TRBV2
TGTGCCAGCAGCTTGGGCGTACAGACCCAGTACTTC | CASSLGVQTQYF | 12 | . | TRBJ2-5 | . | TRBV5-5
TGTGCCATCACAACAGACTCTGGAAACACCATATATTTT | CAITTDSGNTIYF | 13 | . | TRBJ1-3 | . | TRBV6-5
TGCAGCGTCGGGGCCTTACAGGGGGTAGGAAATTCACCCCTCCACTTT | CSVGALQGVGNSPLHF | 16 | TRBD1 | TRBJ1-6 | . | TRBV29-1
TGCGCCAGCAGCCCGGGGACAGGAAATGAAAAACTGTTTTTT | CASSPGTGNEKLFF | 14 | TRBD1 | TRBJ1-4 | . | TRBV5-1
TGTGCCAGCAGCCGAGACGGGGGGGCAAAGGTGGATGAGCAGTTCTTC | CASSRDGGAKVDEQFF | 16 | TRBD2 | TRBJ2-1 | . | TRBV3-1/TRBV3-2
TGCGCCAGCAGCCCCCAACTAGCGGGGGGGTGGGAGACCCAGTACTTC | CASSPQLAGGWETQYF | 16 | TRBD2 | TRBJ2-5 | few | TRBV5-1
TGTGCCAGCAGCTTCACCGCGGTTGGCGAGCAGTACTTC | CASSFTAVGEQYF | 13 | . | TRBJ2-7 | few | TRBV11-3
TGTGCCAGCAGCCATCTAAGTAGCACCGGGGAGCTGTTTTTT | CASSHLSSTGELFF | 14 | . | TRBJ2-2 | . | TRBV3-1/TRBV3-2
TGTGCCAGCAGCCCCTTGGGACTAGACAACAATGAGCAGTTCTTC | CASSPLGLDNNEQFF | 15 | TRBD2 | TRBJ2-1 | . | TRBV9
TGTGCCAGCAGGAGGGACTTCAGCACAGATACGCAGTATTTT | CASRRDFSTDTQYF | 14 | . | TRBJ2-3 | . | TRBV6-4
TGTGCCTGGAGTCTCTCCGGGACTAGCGGCCCTAGCACAGATACGCAGTATTTT | CAWSLSGTSGPSTDTQYF | 18 | TRBD2 | TRBJ2-3 | once | TRBV30
TGTGCCATCAGGAACAGGGACTCCTACGAGCAGTACTTC | CAIRNRDSYEQYF | 13 | . | TRBJ2-7 | . | TRBV10-3
TGTGCCAGCAGCCCACTAACGGAAAGCTATGGCTACACCTTC | CASSPLTESYGYTF | 14 | . | TRBJ1-2 | . | TRBV28
TGTGCCAGCTCACCTCAGGGATTGGGCACTGAAGCTTTCTTT | CASSPQGLGTEAFF | 14 | . | TRBJ1-1 | . | TRBV18
TGTGCCACTGGACTAGCGGGCGCCACCGGGGAGCTGTTTTTT | CATGLAGATGELFF | 14 | TRBD2 | TRBJ2-2 | . | TRBV28
TGTGCCAGCAGTGAAGCCGTCAGCTCCTACAATGAGCAGTTCTTC | CASSEAVSSYNEQFF | 15 | . | TRBJ2-1 | . | TRBV6-1
TGTGCCAGCAGTCCGCAGGGGGCGGGTGAAAAACTGTTTTTT | CASSPQGAGEKLFF | 14 | TRBD1 | TRBJ1-4 | once | TRBV7-9
TGTGCCACCAGCAGACGGGCAGGGGGCTGGACAGATACGCAGTATTTT | CATSRRAGGWTDTQYF | 16 | TRBD1 | TRBJ2-3 | . | TRBV15
TGTGCCAGCAGTTACTCGATAGCTAGAGGGGAGACCCAGTACTTC | CASSYSIARGETQYF | 15 | . | TRBJ2-5 | . | TRBV6-2/TRBV6-3
TGTGCCAGCTCACCAAGGGGACAGGGAGGGACCTACGAGCAGTACTTC | CASSPRGQGGTYEQYF | 16 | TRBD1 | TRBJ2-7 | . | TRBV18
TGTGCCAGCAGCTGGAGCGGCGGGAGTATAGAGACCCAGTACTTC | CASSWSGGSIETQYF | 15 | TRBD2 | TRBJ2-5 | . | TRBV7-8
TGTGCCAGCAGTTGGCAGGGGGACGGGGCCAACGTCCTGACTTTC | CASSWQGDGANVLTF | 15 | TRBD1 | TRBJ2-6 | . | TRBV27
TGTGCCAGCAGCCCGGGACAGGGAGCTAACTATGGCTACACCTTC | CASSPGQGANYGYTF | 15 | TRBD1 | TRBJ1-2 | . | TRBV5-4